The 24 T cell receptor beta chains reported below all come from one sample, sequenced in a study of early T cells in non-severe SARS-CoV-2 infection. Each CDR3 protein gets one entry after TCRdb re-called the 5' RACE reads with MiXCR. The table lists around 68,000 distinct CDR3 sequences, approximately 5.9% of them singletons. The sequenced sample was whole blood, obtained at baseline. The source is an adult who was a healthcare worker with PCR-confirmed SARS-CoV-2 infection or an uninfected control (not recorded which).

This clonotype was observed a handful of times. J is TRBJ2-3 and V is TRBV7-9; D uncertain. Germline assignment: CDR1 SEHNR and CDR2 FQNEAQ (reference sequence). CDR3 length: 15 amino acids. Trimming shortened V by 3 bases and J by 0 bases, and 10 bases separated the two germline ends. CDR3 sequence reads: CASSFGPSSTDTQYF. CDR3 DNA sequence: TGTGCCAGCAGCTTTGGACCTTCTAGCACAGATACGCAGTATTTT.

The chain is built from TRBV15 and TRBJ1-5; D ambiguous. Germline-derived CDR1 and CDR2 are LNHNV and YYDKDF (reference sequence). V lost 5 bases and J lost 3, with 14 bases in between. The CDR3 runs 15 residues. The CDR3 region has the DNA TGTGCCACCAGCCGCCCATGGAGGGACAATCAGCCCCAGCATTTT. Translation gives CATSRPWRDNQPQHF.

The table lists this clonotype with many counts. The rearrangement uses TRBV3-1 and TRBJ1-5, with D unresolved. Germline V CDR1 and CDR2: LGHDT, YNNKEL (reference sequence). This CDR3 comprises 12 residues. Between the trimmed V and J ends, which lost 2 bases and 5 bases, there was a span of 4 bases. The DNA of the CDR3 is TGTGCCAGCAGCCAAAGTGATCAGCCCCAGCATTTT. Protein: CASSQSDQPQHF.

This clonotype was observed at least ten times. CDR3 residues: CSAPGAGPQETQYF. The CDR3 DNA reads as TGCAGTGCTCCCGGGGCAGGGCCTCAAGAGACCCAGTACTTC. The chain joins TRBV20-1 to TRBJ2-5; D possibly matches TRBD1 or TRBD2 (5 bases each). The CDR3 runs to 14 residues. CDR1 is DFQATT and CDR2 is SNEGSKA in the germline V gene (reference sequence). V was trimmed by 5 bases and J by 2 bases, leaving 15 bases between them.

This clonotype was found many times. This rearrangement joins TRBV28 to TRBJ2-7; D may be TRBD2 (6 bases). The germline gives CDR1 MDHEN, CDR2 SYDVKM. Between the trimmed V and J ends, which lost 2 bases and 7 bases, there was a span of 18 bases. The CDR3 runs to 15 residues. The CDR3 loop is CASSLAGLLGGEQYF. As DNA, the CDR3 is TGTGCCAGCAGTTTAGCGGGACTCCTAGGAGGGGAGCAGTACTTC. Full variable domain (rest looked up from reference TRBV28 and TRBJ2-7): DVKVTQSSRYLVKRTGEKVFLECVQDMDHENMFWYRQDPGLGLRLIYFSYDVKMKEKGDIPEGYSVSREKKERFSLILESASTNQTSMYLCASSLAGLLGGEQYFGPGTRLTVT.

This clonotype was counted a few times. The chain links TRBV20-1 to TRBJ2-5; the D gene is possibly TRBD2 (6 bases). Germline V lookup: CDR1 DFQATT, CDR2 SNEGSKA (reference sequence). The CDR3 covers 15 residues. V gave up 6 bases and J gave up 5 bases, with 22 bases separating them. CDR3 sequence: CSAPRAGLVWETQYF. As DNA, the CDR3 is TGCAGTGCCCCCCGAGCGGGCCTAGTCTGGGAGACCCAGTACTTC.

This clonotype was counted a few times. The rearrangement joins TRBV9 to TRBJ2-1, with 14 nucleotides matching TRBD2. Germline-derived CDR1 and CDR2 are SGDLS and YYNGEE. The ends lost 0 bases at V and 9 bases at J; junction bases unmatched: 5. The CDR3 covers 16 residues. CDR3 in amino acids: CASSVGGTSGRGEQFF. The CDR3 DNA is TGTGCCAGCAGCGTAGGTGGGACTAGCGGGAGAGGTGAGCAGTTCTTC.

The chain is built from TRBV3-2 and TRBJ1-1; the table gives TRBD1 as D, unverified against the DNA. TRBV3-2 represents a pseudogene. The CDR3 extends over 14 amino acids. Written as DNA, the CDR3 is TGTGCCAGCAGCCCCGTTCAGGGGAACACTGAAGCTTTCTTT. It translates to CASSPVQGNTEAFF.

This clonotype has more than one count but fewer than ten. This chain uses TRBV4-1 with TRBJ2-3; 7 bases fit TRBD2. The CDR3 runs 16 residues. Germline-derived CDR1 and CDR2 are MGHRA and YSYEKL. V lost 0 bases to trimming and J lost 3 bases; unmatched junction nucleotides: 6. The DNA for the CDR3 is TGCGCCAGCAGCCAAGACGCCCCGGGAGGAACAGATACGCAGTATTTT. Translated: CASSQDAPGGTDTQYF.

This clonotype was observed many times. The chain has TRBV15 and TRBJ2-6; D is undetermined. The germline V and J ends were trimmed by 1 base and 0 bases, with 4 bases remaining between them. Germline CDR1 LNHNV, CDR2 YYDKDF (reference sequence). The CDR3 runs to 15 residues. The CDR3 loop reads CATSRGGSGANVLTF. The CDR3 nucleotides are TGTGCCACCAGCAGAGGAGGCTCTGGGGCCAACGTCCTGACTTTC.

The V call is TRBV6-5, the J call TRBJ1-2, with D possibly matching TRBD1 (5 bases). CDR1 and CDR2 from the germline V gene are MNHEY and SVGAGI. The length of the CDR3 is 16 residues. V was shortened by 2 bases and J by 10 bases, with 23 bases between the two germline ends. CDR3 residues: CASSYGASGLEPYYTF. CDR3 coding DNA: TGTGCCAGCAGTTACGGCGCATCAGGGCTCGAACCATACTACACCTTC.

This clonotype was seen repeatedly, ten times or more. The rearrangement joins TRBV4-3 to TRBJ2-7; 10 positions agree with TRBD2. Germline loops: CDR1 LGHNA, CDR2 YSLEER. The CDR3 is made up of 16 amino acids. V lost 0 bases to trimming and J lost 7 bases; unmatched junction nucleotides: 9. The CDR3 sequence is CASSQDFLAGVREQYF. The CDR3 DNA sequence: TGCGCCAGCAGCCAAGATTTCCTAGCGGGAGTGAGGGAGCAGTACTTC.

This rearrangement joins TRBV10-3 to TRBJ2-1; possible D gene TRBD1, 6 bases. Per the germline V gene, CDR1 is ENHRY and CDR2 is SYGVKD. V was clipped by 6 bases and J by 5 bases, with 14 bases between them. This CDR3 comprises 14 residues. The CDR3 reads CAIRTGMGNNEQFF. The CDR3 bases are TGTGCCATCAGGACAGGCATGGGTAACAATGAGCAGTTCTTC.

This clonotype was detected a few times. The chain combines TRBV12-3 or TRBV12-4 with TRBJ1-1; 7 bases agree with TRBD1. With V trimmed by 10 bases and J by 4 bases, 3 bases remained unmatched. The CDR3 runs 11 residues. The CDR3 DNA reads as TGTGCCATCCACAGGGGCACTGAAGCTTTCTTT. It encodes CAIHRGTEAFF.

This clonotype was counted ten times or more. V usage is TRBV6-2 or TRBV6-3 and J usage is TRBJ2-1; no clear D gene. This CDR3 region has 11 residues. Germline loops: CDR1 MNHEY, CDR2 SVGEGT. Trimming removed 8 bases at V and 6 bases at J, with 8 bases between. CDR3 sequence (DNA): TGTGCCAGCGGGTCAGCCAATGAGCAGTTCTTC. Its protein is CASGSANEQFF.

Ten or more counts support this clonotype. The chain uses TRBV15 and TRBJ2-3; D gene uncertain. From germline, CDR1 is LNHNV and CDR2 YYDKDF (reference sequence). The CDR3 runs to 13 residues. Trimming stripped 0 bases from V and 4 bases from J, with 5 bases between. As DNA, the CDR3 is TGTGCCACCAGCAGAGATTTATCAGATACGCAGTATTTT. The encoded protein is CATSRDLSDTQYF.

This clonotype showed up many times. The V and J genes are TRBV20-1 and TRBJ2-7; 9 bases agree with TRBD2. The CDR3 spans 15 residues. In germline, CDR1 is DFQATT, CDR2 SNEGSKA (reference sequence). The V segment lost 8 bases and the J segment 4 bases; nucleotides outside the gene matches: 15. The DNA for the CDR3 is TGCAGTACATATTACTCGGGACTAGCTTCGTACGAGCAGTACTTC. This encodes CSTYYSGLASYEQYF.

The V call is TRBV11-2, the J call TRBJ2-5, with D possibly matching TRBD2 (7 bases). Trimming pared 3 bases from V and 5 bases from J, leaving 16 bases between. This CDR3 contains 15 residues. Germline V gene lookup returns CDR1 SGHAT and CDR2 FQNNGV. The CDR3 reads CASSFGGQEWETQYF. The CDR3 region has the DNA TGTGCCAGCAGCTTCGGGGGGCAAGAGTGGGAGACCCAGTACTTC.

The sample holds many counts of this clonotype. This rearrangement joins TRBV29-1 to TRBJ2-1; possibly TRBD2 for D (5 bases). Germline V gives CDR1 SQVTM, CDR2 ANQGSEA. The CDR3 totals 16 residues. The V end lost 0 bases, the J end lost 2 bases, and 14 bases lay between the germline ends. The CDR3 DNA sequence: TGCAGCGTTGAAGATCGAGCGGCCCCCGCCTACAATGAGCAGTTCTTC. Translation: CSVEDRAAPAYNEQFF.

The chain recombines TRBV20-1 with TRBJ2-7, with 11 positions matching TRBD2. This CDR3 contains 14 residues. The germline CDR1 and CDR2 sequences are DFQATT and SNEGSKA (reference sequence). Trimming took 5 bases from V and 1 from J; bases not matched to a gene: 4. CDR3 protein: CSAVRTSGSYEQYF. The CDR3 DNA follows: TGCAGTGCTGTCAGGACTAGCGGGTCCTACGAGCAGTACTTC.

This clonotype has a count of ten or more. The chain recombines TRBV28 with TRBJ2-7, with 8 bases lining up with TRBD1. This CDR3 spans 16 amino acids. The V gene's germline CDR1 is MDHEN and CDR2 SYDVKM. V lost 7 bases, J lost 4 bases, and 15 bases stayed unmatched. The CDR3 sequence: CASTSLPGQGRYEQYF. Written as DNA, the CDR3 is TGTGCCAGCACCTCTCTCCCCGGACAGGGCAGGTACGAGCAGTACTTC.

This clonotype was found a few times. V usage is TRBV7-2 and J usage is TRBJ2-2; D gene uncertain. The ends were cut back, 3 bases at V and 4 bases at J, with 6 bases in the middle. This CDR3 comprises 13 residues. In germline, CDR1 is SGHTA, CDR2 FQGNSA. The CDR3 region is CASSFQITGELFF. CDR3 DNA sequence: TGTGCCAGCAGCTTTCAGATCACCGGGGAGCTGTTTTTT.

Many counts were recorded for this clonotype. The chain uses TRBV20-1 and TRBJ2-5, with D tentatively TRBD1 (7 bases). From germline, CDR1 is DFQATT and CDR2 SNEGSKA (reference sequence). V lost 6 bases and J lost 2, with 16 bases in between. The length of the CDR3 is 14 residues. The CDR3 coding sequence is TGCAGTGCGATGATACAGGGGAGGCAAGAGACCCAGTACTTC. It encodes CSAMIQGRQETQYF.

This clonotype was counted at least ten times. The genes are TRBV12-3 or TRBV12-4 and TRBJ1-5, with TRBD1 as a possible D gene (5 bases). Trimming stripped 6 bases from V and 5 bases from J, with 8 bases between. The CDR3 totals 12 residues. The CDR3, as DNA: TGTGCCAGCAGACTAGGGGATCAGCCCCAGCATTTT. It codes for CASRLGDQPQHF.